One sample yielded the 21 T cell receptor beta chains listed below, sequenced in a study of shared clonotypes between healthy human individuals. The protocol was immunoSEQ multiplex PCR, while the TCRdb copy is restricted to in-frame clones and leaves out a portion. Of roughly 1,100,000 clones in the sample, about 77% are singletons; the top ten hold about 1.5%. The sequencing input was memory CD4+ T cells sorted from blood. Sample subset: CD45RA-negative fraction. Receptors were obtained from a man between 18 and 29 years old in good health.

The rearrangement links TRBV7-6 to TRBJ1-3; D not resolved. The V end lost 5 bases, the J end lost 0 bases, and 14 bases lay between the germline ends. The CDR3 is 16 amino acids. Germline values: CDR1 SGHVS, CDR2 FNYEAQ. The CDR3 reads CASSPTGGSSGNTIYF. The CDR3 DNA is TGTGCCAGCAGCCCGACGGGCGGATCCTCTGGAAACACCATATATTTT. Together with reference TRBV7-6 and TRBJ1-3, the CDR3 gives the full variable domain: GAGVSQSPRYKVTKRGQDVALRCDPISGHVSLYWYRQALGQGPEFLTYFNYEAQQDKSGLPNDRFSAERPEGSISTLTIQRTEQRDSAMYRCASSPTGGSSGNTIYFGEGSWLTVV.

V gene TRBV7-8 combines with J gene TRBJ2-7; D is unclear. CDR1 and CDR2 (germline): SGHVS, FQNEAQ. The CDR3 extends over 12 amino acids. Trimming pared 3 bases from V and 0 bases from J, leaving 3 bases between. The CDR3 sequence: CASSFNSYEQYF. Here the CDR3 DNA reads TGTGCCAGCAGCTTTAACTCCTACGAGCAGTACTTC. Complete variable domain (other parts from reference TRBV7-8 and TRBJ2-7): GAGVSQSPRYKVAKRGQDVALRCDPISGHVSLFWYQQALGQGPEFLTYFQNEAQLDKSGLPSDRFFAERPEGSVSTLKIQRTQQEDSAVYLCASSFNSYEQYFGPGTRLTVT.

As regards this clone: The same CDR3 arises from other DNA sequences in this sample as well. The rearrangement links TRBV5-1 to TRBJ1-1; the D is unclear. Trimming cost V 0 bases and J 7 bases, with 10 bases left between them. The CDR3 length is 13 residues. Germline CDR1 and CDR2: SGHRS and YFSETQ. The CDR3 bases are TGCGCCAGCAGCTTGGTGCCGGAAGGTGAAGCTTTCTTT. Amino acids: CASSLVPEGEAFF.

The chain uses TRBV30 and TRBJ2-7; the match to TRBD1 covers 10 bases. The germline gives CDR1 GTSNPN, CDR2 SVGIG (reference sequence). The V segment lost 3 bases and the J segment 3 bases; nucleotides outside the gene matches: 5. This CDR3 has 14 amino acids. The CDR3 is CAWRKDRGDYEQYF. The CDR3 DNA sequence: TGTGCCTGGAGGAAGGACAGGGGGGACTACGAGCAGTACTTC. The complete variable domain, with remaining parts taken from reference TRBV30 and TRBJ2-7, reads SQTIHQWPATLVQPVGSPLSLECTVEGTSNPNLYWYRQAAGRGLQLLFYSVGIGQISSEVPQNLSASRPQDRQFILSSKKLLLSDSGFYLCAWRKDRGDYEQYFGPGTRLTVT.

This chain uses TRBV5-5 with TRBJ1-1, with no clear D. Per the germline V gene, CDR1 is SGHKS and CDR2 is YYEKEE (reference sequence). The V end was cut by 6 bases, the J end by 0 bases, with 9 bases between. The CDR3 totals 13 residues. DNA for the CDR3: TGTGCCAGCAAGTTAGCTATGAACACTGAAGCTTTCTTT. This sequence encodes CASKLAMNTEAFF.

V gene TRBV7-2 combines with J gene TRBJ2-7; D is possibly TRBD2 (5 bases). The V gene lost 5 bases and the J gene lost 3 bases, with 14 bases spanning the gap. The CDR3 sequence is 14 residues long. The germline V gene encodes CDR1 SGHTA and CDR2 FQGNSA. Here the CDR3 reads CASSLGLGVYEQYF. The CDR3 DNA follows: TGTGCCAGCAGCCTCGGACTTGGGGTCTACGAGCAGTACTTC.

The sample holds a few counts of this clone. The V call is TRBV7-2, the J call TRBJ2-7, with D hard to call. Germline CDR1 is SGHTA and CDR2 is FQGNSA. Trimming left V 1 base short and J 0 bases short, with 10 bases between. CDR3 length equals 15 residues. For the CDR3, the DNA is TGTGCCAGCAGCTTAGTCGCGGACGGCTCCTACGAGCAGTACTTC. Translated: CASSLVADGSYEQYF.

This chain connects TRBV7-2 to TRBJ2-7; TRBD2 aligns across 11 bases. Germline V lookup: CDR1 SGHTA, CDR2 FQGNSA. The junction had 8 bases not matched to a gene; V was cut back by 5 bases and J by 2 bases. The CDR3 runs to 16 residues. CDR3 in amino acids: CASSITSGGHPYEQYF. The CDR3 coding sequence is TGTGCCAGCAGCATCACTAGCGGGGGACATCCCTACGAGCAGTACTTC.

V is TRBV7-2 and J is TRBJ2-7, with TRBD1 matching 9 bases. From germline, CDR1 is SGHTA and CDR2 FQGNSA. The V gene end was trimmed by 5 bases and the J gene end by 3 bases; junction bases not matched to a gene: 8. The CDR3 extends over 15 amino acids. This CDR3 is CASSPGTGKRYEQYF. The CDR3 bases are TGTGCCAGCAGCCCCGGGACAGGGAAACGCTACGAGCAGTACTTC.

This clone was found a few times. The chain combines TRBV27 with TRBJ1-1; no clear D gene. V was pared by 2 bases and J by 3 bases, with 13 bases between. CDR1 and CDR2 (germline): MNHEY, SMNVEV (reference sequence). There are 15 residues in the CDR3. CDR3 residues: CASSLRRVGDTEAFF. CDR3 in DNA: TGTGCCAGCAGTTTAAGGAGGGTTGGTGACACTGAAGCTTTCTTT.

The J gene is TRBJ1-4, the V gene TRBV28, with D unresolved. Trimming stripped 6 bases from V and 6 bases from J, with 17 bases between. This CDR3 comprises 15 residues. The germline gives CDR1 MDHEN, CDR2 SYDVKM. For the CDR3, the DNA is TGTGCCAGCAGCCTTTCGGGGTGGATGGATGAAAAACTGTTTTTT. Its translation is CASSLSGWMDEKLFF.

A remark on this clone: One junction end disagrees with the germline gene, perhaps due to a read error. The DNA of the CDR3 is TGTGCTAGCAGCTTGAGGGTCCAAGAGACCCAGTACTTC. It specifies CASSLRVQETQYF. The chain is built from TRBV7-7 and TRBJ2-5; tentatively, D is TRBD2 (5 bases). CDR1 and CDR2 from the germline V gene are SSHAT and FNYEAQ (reference sequence). The CDR3 runs 13 residues. The variable domain in full, completed from reference TRBV7-7 and TRBJ2-5, reads GAGVSQSPRYKVTKRGQDVTLRCDPISSHATLYWYQQALGQGPEFLTYFNYEAQPDKSGLPSDRFSAERPEGSISTLTIQRTEQRDSAMYRCASSLRVQETQYFGPGTRLLVL.

This clone was observed many times. The chain combines TRBV5-6 with TRBJ2-7; D call uncertain. The V and J ends lost 1 base and 2 bases respectively, with 16 bases between them. Germline V gene sequence: CDR1 SGHDT, CDR2 YYEEEE. CDR3 length: 16 amino acids. The CDR3 sequence: CASSLSRSPVPYEQYF. DNA for the CDR3: TGTGCCAGCAGCTTGTCACGTTCGCCGGTACCCTACGAGCAGTACTTC.

J is TRBJ2-7 and V is TRBV5-1; D might be TRBD1 (5 bases). Trimming took 0 bases from V and 0 from J, leaving 10 bases between them. The CDR3 spans 15 residues. Germline CDR1 reads SGHRS; CDR2 reads YFSETQ. CDR3 residues: CASSLGQINSYEQYF. The DNA of the CDR3 is TGCGCCAGCAGCTTGGGACAGATCAACTCCTACGAGCAGTACTTC. The full variable domain, with the rest looked up from reference TRBV5-1 and TRBJ2-7, is KAGVTQTPRYLIKTRGQQVTLSCSPISGHRSVSWYQQTPGQGLQFLFEYFSETQRNKGNFPGRFSGRQFSNSRSEMNVSTLELGDSALYLCASSLGQINSYEQYFGPGTRLTVT.

The chain employs TRBV12-5 and TRBJ2-3; 7 bases fit TRBD2. This CDR3 has 15 residues. CDR1 is LGHNT and CDR2 is FRNRAP in the germline V gene. V lost 6 bases, J lost 4 bases, and 10 bases stayed unmatched. The CDR3 loop is CASGVGTKGPDTQYF. DNA of the CDR3: TGTGCTAGTGGGGTAGGGACTAAGGGGCCAGATACGCAGTATTTT.

This chain connects TRBV10-3 to TRBJ2-5; 8 bases map to TRBD1. Trimming at V came to 3 bases and at J to 5 bases, leaving 5 bases not matched to a gene. The V gene's germline CDR1 is ENHRY and CDR2 SYGVKD. This CDR3 has 14 amino acids. The CDR3 here is CAISEGQGRETQYF. The CDR3, as DNA: TGTGCCATCAGTGAAGGACAGGGTCGGGAGACCCAGTACTTC.

About this clone itself: The sample contains more than one DNA sequence encoding this CDR3. V usage is TRBV7-9 and J usage is TRBJ2-7, with D hard to call. Trimming removed 0 bases from V and 3 bases from J, with 6 bases in between. This CDR3 region has 13 residues. CDR1 and CDR2 from the germline V gene are SEHNR and FQNEAQ (reference sequence). The CDR3 loop is CASSLAGIYEQYF. The CDR3 DNA sequence: TGTGCCAGCAGCTTAGCAGGGATCTACGAGCAGTACTTC.

For this clone: Other DNA variants within this sample encode the same CDR3. The chain employs TRBV18 and TRBJ2-2; D is perhaps TRBD2 (7 bases). Per germline, CDR1 KGHSH and CDR2 LQKENI. The CDR3 has 15 amino acids. V shed 3 bases and J shed 3 bases, with 11 bases lying between them. The CDR3 DNA sequence: TGTGCCAGCTCACCGGGGGGGCGCGACACCGGGGAGCTGTTTTTT. This translates into CASSPGGRDTGELFF.

The rearrangement uses TRBV9 and TRBJ2-5; D is possibly TRBD1 (6 bases). The CDR3 length is 14 residues. Germline CDR1 and CDR2: SGDLS and YYNGEE. Trimming removed 3 bases at V and 2 bases at J, with 11 bases between. CDR3 amino acids: CASSAGTRQETQYF. The CDR3 DNA reads as TGTGCCAGCAGCGCAGGGACACGACAAGAGACCCAGTACTTC. The full variable domain, with the rest looked up from reference TRBV9 and TRBJ2-5, is DSGVTQTPKHLITATGQRVTLRCSPRSGDLSVYWYQQSLDQGLQFLIQYYNGEERAKGNILERFSAQQFPDLHSELNLSSLELGDSALYFCASSAGTRQETQYFGPGTRLLVL.

With regard to this clone: At one end the junction does not follow the germline gene, possibly because of a read error. The chain combines TRBV10-3 with TRBJ2-5, with 7 bases aligning to TRBD2. Per the germline V gene, CDR1 is ENHRY and CDR2 is SYGVKD. The CDR3 spans 13 residues. The CDR3 DNA reads as TGTGCCACCCAGGAAGCGGGGCAAGGGACCCAGTACTTC. It is translated as CATQEAGQGTQYF.

J is TRBJ2-1 and V is TRBV18; TRBD1 is a possible D gene (5 bases). Germline CDR1 reads KGHSH; CDR2 reads LQKENI. The CDR3 has 14 amino acids. The V end was cut by 3 bases, the J end by 3 bases, with 9 bases between. This CDR3 is CASSPAGHYNEQFF. The DNA of the CDR3 is TGTGCCAGCTCACCGGCAGGGCACTACAATGAGCAGTTCTTC.